The 27 T cell receptor beta chains listed next were all sequenced from one sample in a study of blood T cell repertoires in COVID-19. Some clones are missing from TCRdb's copy, which holds only in-frame ones; the method was immunoSEQ multiplex PCR. The data show about 200,000 clones, 86% seen once. The sample was PBMCs or T cells enriched from blood (not recorded which). These receptors originate from a man aged 40-49 years with acute COVID-19.

The J gene is TRBJ2-7, the V gene TRBV9; 8 nucleotides match TRBD2. The V gene end was trimmed by 4 bases and the J gene end by 1 base; junction bases not matched to a gene: 4. Germline CDR1 reads SGDLS; CDR2 reads YYNGEE. The CDR3 runs to 14 residues. The CDR3 DNA reads TGTGCCAGCAGCACTACTAGCGGTTCCTACGAGCAGTACTTC. Its translation is CASSTTSGSYEQYF.

The sample holds one count of this clone. This chain uses TRBV28 with TRBJ1-2; 8 nucleotides align to TRBD1. The CDR3 totals 14 residues. Germline V gene data show CDR1 as MDHEN and CDR2 as SYDVKM. After removal of 3 bases from V and 4 bases from J, the junction contained 4 bases not matched to a gene. The CDR3 sequence: CASSFRGRVYGYTF. The CDR3, as DNA: TGTGCCAGCAGTTTCAGGGGGCGTGTCTATGGCTACACCTTC.

As DNA, the CDR3 is TGTGCCAGTAGCATTAGAGGTGGGTATAGCAATCAGCCCCAGCATTTT. Protein product: CASSIRGGYSNQPQHF. The J gene is TRBJ1-5, the V gene TRBV19; no reliable D call. The length of the CDR3 is 16 residues. The germline V and J ends were trimmed by 6 bases and 0 bases, with 15 bases remaining between them. Per germline, CDR1 LNHDA and CDR2 SQIVND (reference sequence).

This rearrangement joins TRBV9 to TRBJ2-3; D not certain. The ends were cut back, 5 bases at V and 0 bases at J, with 7 bases in the middle. Germline V CDR1 and CDR2: SGDLS, YYNGEE. CDR3 length equals 13 residues. CDR3 residues: CASRTESTDTQYF. In DNA form, the CDR3 reads TGTGCCAGCAGAACAGAGAGCACAGATACGCAGTATTTT.

This clone was seen a few times. Relative to the germline gene, one junction end is altered; a read error may explain this. This rearrangement joins TRBV25-1 to TRBJ2-1; D not certain. CDR1 and CDR2 from the germline V gene are MGHDK and SYGVNS. The CDR3 totals 11 residues. The CDR3 loop reads CASRELNEQFF. The CDR3 DNA sequence: TGTGCCAGCAGGGAATTAAATGAGCAGTTCTTC.

The rearrangement links TRBV4-2 to TRBJ2-5; 11 bases are shared with TRBD2. Losses at the gene ends were 4 bases for V and 2 bases for J; bases not matched to a gene: 6. This CDR3 spans 16 amino acids. CDR1 LGHNA and CDR2 YNFKEQ come from the germline V gene. The DNA for the CDR3 is TGTGCCAGCAGCCCTAGACTAGCGGGGCCTCAAGAGACCCAGTACTTC. This codes for CASSPRLAGPQETQYF.

This clone was found a few times. This chain joins TRBV9 and TRBJ2-5, with 10 bases matching TRBD1. J gave up 10 bases and V 0 bases, and 3 bases lay outside the gene matches. This CDR3 is 13 amino acids long. Germline-derived CDR1 and CDR2 are SGDLS and YYNGEE. The CDR3: CASSVEGQGIQYF. CDR3 nucleotides: TGTGCCAGCAGCGTAGAGGGACAGGGGATCCAGTACTTC.

The J gene is TRBJ1-2, the V gene TRBV25-1, with 8 bases that match TRBD1. Losses at the gene ends were 3 bases for V and 8 bases for J; bases not matched to a gene: 8. Germline V gene sequence: CDR1 MGHDK, CDR2 SYGVNS. The CDR3 is 14 residues long. The chain's CDR3 is CASSDLGQGSGYTF. The DNA for the CDR3 is TGTGCCAGCAGTGACCTAGGACAGGGATCCGGCTACACCTTC.

This chain uses TRBV2 with TRBJ2-2; no firm D call. The CDR3 consists of 14 residues. Germline V gives CDR1 SNHLY, CDR2 FYNNEI. V lost 3 bases and J 1 base, leaving 6 bases between the germline ends. The CDR3 reads CASSDPVNTGELFF. In nucleotides, the CDR3 is TGTGCCAGCAGTGACCCCGTGAACACCGGGGAGCTGTTTTTT. The whole variable domain, remainder taken from reference TRBV2 and TRBJ2-2, is EPEVTQTPSHQVTQMGQEVILRCVPISNHLYFYWYRQILGQKVEFLVSFYNNEISEKSEIFDDQFSVERPDGSNFTLKIRSTKLEDSAMYFCASSDPVNTGELFFGEGSRLTVL.

CDR3 nucleotide sequence: TGTGCCAGCAGTTTACCGGGAGGCTACGAGCAGTACTTC. It specifies CASSLPGGYEQYF. The chain joins TRBV28 to TRBJ2-7; TRBD2 matches 7 bases. Germline loops: CDR1 MDHEN, CDR2 SYDVKM. The CDR3 loop spans 13 amino acids. Trimming cost V 2 bases and J 3 bases; bases outside gene matches: 1.

The chain joins TRBV5-1 to TRBJ2-7; 7 bases align to TRBD2. This CDR3 has 14 residues. Per the germline V gene, CDR1 is SGHRS and CDR2 is YFSETQ. Unmatched junction bases numbered 11, after V lost 8 bases and J lost 3 bases. The CDR3 here is CASTPSSGNYEQYF. CDR3 bases: TGCGCCAGTACCCCCTCTAGCGGCAACTACGAGCAGTACTTC.

This clone was seen a handful of times. This chain connects TRBV4-1 to TRBJ1-6, with D possibly being TRBD1 (5 bases). Trimming removed 2 bases at V and 4 bases at J, with 12 bases between. Looked up from germline, CDR1 is MGHRA and CDR2 is YSYEKL. The CDR3 contains 16 residues. CDR3 nucleotide sequence: TGCGCCAGCAGCCAATGGGATGGGGGGTATAATTCACCCCTCCACTTT. Amino acid sequence: CASSQWDGGYNSPLHF.

This sequence joins TRBV28 and TRBJ2-2, with D perhaps matching TRBD2 (6 bases). V was cut by 2 bases and J by 6 bases, with 16 bases left in between. The CDR3 covers 16 residues. Per the germline V gene, CDR1 is MDHEN and CDR2 is SYDVKM. The CDR3 sequence is CASSLNGGGVAGELFF. In DNA, the CDR3 is TGTGCCAGCAGTTTAAACGGGGGAGGAGTCGCCGGGGAGCTGTTTTTT. Complete variable domain (other parts from reference TRBV28 and TRBJ2-2): DVKVTQSSRYLVKRTGEKVFLECVQDMDHENMFWYRQDPGLGLRLIYFSYDVKMKEKGDIPEGYSVSREKKERFSLILESASTNQTSMYLCASSLNGGGVAGELFFGEGSRLTVL.

The chain is built from TRBV28 and TRBJ1-2, with a possible D match to TRBD1 (6 bases). This CDR3 comprises 14 residues. Trimming stripped 5 bases from V and 5 bases from J, with 15 bases between. Germline loops: CDR1 MDHEN, CDR2 SYDVKM. CDR3 nucleotides: TGTGCCAGCAGTCCTGCCGGCAGGGGATATGGCTACACCTTC. Translation: CASSPAGRGYGYTF.

This clone was found once. This chain joins TRBV4-1 and TRBJ1-5, with D possibly TRBD1 on 5 matching bases. V lost 0 bases, J lost 7 bases, and 13 bases lay in between. Per the germline V gene, CDR1 is MGHRA and CDR2 is YSYEKL. CDR3 length: 15 amino acids. The CDR3 DNA follows: TGCGCCAGCAGCCAAGAGGGGGGAGTGAGGCAGCCCCAGCATTTT. It codes for CASSQEGGVRQPQHF.

This chain uses TRBV28 with TRBJ2-3, with D tentatively TRBD2 (5 bases). CDR3 length: 15 amino acids. The germline V gene has CDR1 MDHEN and CDR2 SYDVKM. Deletions cut 7 bases from V and 5 bases from J, with 19 bases between. Written as DNA, the CDR3 is TGTGCCAGCACTTTTTACGGTCGAGGGTTAGATACGCAGTATTTT. Protein product: CASTFYGRGLDTQYF.

The table lists this clone with a count of one. The CDR3 here is CASSLSDREQFF. The DNA of the CDR3 is TGTGCCAGCAGCCTGAGCGACAGGGAGCAGTTCTTC. V usage is TRBV3-1 (or the pseudogene TRBV3-2) and J usage is TRBJ2-1; possible D gene TRBD1, 6 bases. The V end lost 4 bases, the J end lost 10 bases, and 11 bases lay between the germline ends. In germline, CDR1 is LGHDT, CDR2 YNNKEL (reference sequence). CDR3 length equals 12 residues.

This clone was detected only a few times. The chain employs TRBV5-1 and TRBJ2-3, with TRBD2 identical over 12 bases. V trimming: 0 bases; J trimming: 5 bases; junction bases outside the gene matches: 4. CDR1 SGHRS and CDR2 YFSETQ come from the germline V gene. There are 16 residues in the CDR3. CDR3 coding DNA: TGCGCCAGCAGCTTGGTGGCACTAGCGGGAGGAGATACGCAGTATTTT. Its protein product is CASSLVALAGGDTQYF.

The chain employs TRBV24-1 and TRBJ2-5; D is perhaps TRBD1 (6 bases). The V and J ends lost 1 base and 9 bases respectively, with 11 bases between them. From germline, CDR1 is KGHDR and CDR2 SFDVKD. The CDR3 runs to 13 residues. The CDR3 DNA follows: TGTGCCACCAGTGATTTTGGACAGCCAGCCCAGTACTTC. Translation: CATSDFGQPAQYF.

This clone occurred once. The chain carries TRBV9 and TRBJ2-7; 15 nucleotides align to TRBD2. The CDR3 contains 15 residues. Per germline, CDR1 SGDLS and CDR2 YYNGEE. V shed 0 bases and J 8 bases; nucleotides not matched to a gene: 3. The CDR3 spells CASSVGGLAGGQQYF. The CDR3 region has the DNA TGTGCCAGCAGCGTAGGGGGACTAGCGGGAGGTCAGCAGTACTTC.

This chain's CDR3 is CASTGLGGAGQPQHF. The CDR3 DNA follows: TGTGCCAGTACTGGCCTAGGGGGCGCAGGCCAGCCCCAGCATTTT. The gene calls are TRBV2 and TRBJ1-5, with 7 bases lining up with TRBD1. The ends lost 9 bases at V and 7 bases at J; junction bases unmatched: 15. Germline V gives CDR1 SNHLY, CDR2 FYNNEI. The CDR3 contains 15 residues.

The V and J genes are TRBV4-3 and TRBJ1-2; no clear D gene. The germline V and J ends were trimmed by 1 base and 8 bases, with 8 bases remaining between them. This CDR3 comprises 12 residues. Germline loops: CDR1 LGHNA, CDR2 YSLEER. DNA of the CDR3: TGCGCCAGCAGCCAAGGGTCACAGGGCTACACCTTC. It specifies CASSQGSQGYTF.

Written as DNA, the CDR3 is TGTGCTAGTGGTTTTCGGACTAGCGCCAATGAGCAGTTCTTC. Its translation is CASGFRTSANEQFF. This chain connects TRBV12-5 to TRBJ2-1, with 9 bases aligning to TRBD2. Germline V gene lookup returns CDR1 LGHNT and CDR2 FRNRAP. V was clipped by 3 bases and J by 6 bases; unmatched bases: 3. CDR3 length: 14 residues.

The chain joins TRBV24-1 to TRBJ1-1; TRBD1 agrees at 7 bases. V lost 9 bases and J lost 1; bases outside the gene matches: 4. Germline V gives CDR1 KGHDR, CDR2 SFDVKD. The CDR3 spans 13 residues. Written as DNA, the CDR3 is TGTGCCACCCGGACAGGACCGAACACTGAAGCTTTCTTT. This gives the protein CATRTGPNTEAFF.

This chain uses TRBV23-1 with TRBJ2-6; D remains ambiguous. TRBV23-1 is placed among ORFs of uncertain function. The CDR3 has 19 residues. V was trimmed by 0 bases and J by 1 base, leaving 16 bases between them. The CDR3 nucleotides read TGCGCCAGCAGTCAATCTGTCGGGTCCGATGAGTCTGGGGCCAACGTCCTGACTTTC. This translates into CASSQSVGSDESGANVLTF.

The rearrangement joins TRBV18 to TRBJ2-7, with 11 bases fitting TRBD2. J was trimmed by 5 bases and V by 5 bases; bases with no gene match: 5. The CDR3 length is 14 residues. Germline V gene data show CDR1 as KGHSH and CDR2 as LQKENI. CDR3 bases: TGTGCCAGCTCAGTAGCGGGAGGGACCCACGAGCAGTACTTC. Residues: CASSVAGGTHEQYF.

Remarks on this clone: A junction boundary mismatches the germline segment, possibly from a read error. The V gene is TRBV29-1, the J gene TRBJ2-3; a weak D match, TRBD2 (5 bases). The CDR3 loop spans 9 amino acids. The germline CDR1 and CDR2 sequences are SQVTM and ANQGSEA. DNA of the CDR3: TGCAGCGTCCTAGGACTGGGGATGTTT. Protein sequence: CSVLGLGMF.